Sequencing of this T cell receptor beta chain was carried out in a study of human T cells and chemical hapten exposure. Study details: Patients additionally received therapeutic doses of diphenylcyclopropenone on the scalp once a week, and this continued throughout the approximately 22-week study. Whole-study results and caveats: Expanded TCRs clustered into significantly more large CDR3 similarity groups than controls, the analysis revealed.

TCRdb redid the calling of the RACE reads with MiXCR, one entry per CDR3 protein. The sample holds some 36,000 distinct CDR3 sequences; 7.5% to 9% are singletons and the top ten take 1% to 1.5%. This clonotype was observed many times. Antigen: not known. The CDR3 is 16 amino acids. Losses at the gene ends were 6 bases for V and 6 bases for J; bases not matched to a gene: 11. Time point here: pre-sensitization, week 0. Treatment denoted: therapeutic diphenylcyclopropenone sensitization with weekly scalp DPC. The V call is TRBV12-3 or TRBV12-4, the J call TRBJ2-1; 10 nucleotides match TRBD2. The input for sequencing was whole blood, taken in connection with sensitization to the hapten diphenylcyclopropenone (DPC). The sequence was collected from a woman aged 45-60 years with alopecia areata. Some clones in this sample may be carry-over from other donors' samples. The CDR3 loop reads CASRSRLAGLGNEQFF. CDR3 nucleotide sequence: TGTGCCAGCAGGTCTCGACTAGCGGGCCTCGGCAATGAGCAGTTCTTC.